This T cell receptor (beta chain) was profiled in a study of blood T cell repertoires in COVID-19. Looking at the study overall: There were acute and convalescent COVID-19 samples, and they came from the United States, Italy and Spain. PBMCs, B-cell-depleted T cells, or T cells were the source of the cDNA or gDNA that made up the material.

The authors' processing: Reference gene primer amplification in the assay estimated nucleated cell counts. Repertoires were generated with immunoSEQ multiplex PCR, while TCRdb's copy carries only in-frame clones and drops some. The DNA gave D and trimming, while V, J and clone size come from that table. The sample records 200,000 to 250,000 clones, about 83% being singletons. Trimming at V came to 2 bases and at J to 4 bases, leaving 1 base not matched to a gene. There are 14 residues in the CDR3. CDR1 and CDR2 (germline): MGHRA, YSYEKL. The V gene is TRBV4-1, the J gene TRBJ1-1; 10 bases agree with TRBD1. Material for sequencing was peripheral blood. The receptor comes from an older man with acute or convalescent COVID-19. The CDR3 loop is CASSQRTGGTEAFF. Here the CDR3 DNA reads TGCGCCAGCAGCCAAAGGACAGGGGGCACTGAAGCTTTCTTT.